The TCR beta chain described here comes from a study of CD8 T cells in Susac syndrome. Study findings and constraints: CD4+ repertoires of Susac syndrome patients lacked detectable clonal expansion.

Through negative isolation, CD4+ and CD8+ T cells were obtained, while TEMRA cells were enriched using FACS. Germline-derived CDR1 and CDR2 are LGHNA and YSLEER. The V segment lost 5 bases and the J segment 5 bases; nucleotides outside the gene matches: 16. The CDR3 is 17 residues long. Concerning this clonotype: What it binds is unknown.

RNA amounts of about 0.5 to 1 ug underwent reverse transcription with random hexamers. Multiplex immunoSEQ PCR targeted 54 Vbeta and 13 Jbeta TCR beta segments. TCRdb analysed the immunoSEQ multiplex PCR reads with MiXCR anew, one entry per CDR3 protein. Of about 140,000 distinct CDR3 sequences listed, approximately 95% are singletons. The specimen was CD4+ T cells from PBMCs. This receptor was obtained from a human donor with Susac syndrome. This chain links TRBV4-3 with TRBJ2-5; the match to TRBD2 covers 8 bases. CDR3 loop: CASSYGLAEDLGETQYF. In DNA, the CDR3 is TGCGCCAGCAGCTACGGACTAGCAGAAGACCTGGGGGAGACCCAGTACTTC.